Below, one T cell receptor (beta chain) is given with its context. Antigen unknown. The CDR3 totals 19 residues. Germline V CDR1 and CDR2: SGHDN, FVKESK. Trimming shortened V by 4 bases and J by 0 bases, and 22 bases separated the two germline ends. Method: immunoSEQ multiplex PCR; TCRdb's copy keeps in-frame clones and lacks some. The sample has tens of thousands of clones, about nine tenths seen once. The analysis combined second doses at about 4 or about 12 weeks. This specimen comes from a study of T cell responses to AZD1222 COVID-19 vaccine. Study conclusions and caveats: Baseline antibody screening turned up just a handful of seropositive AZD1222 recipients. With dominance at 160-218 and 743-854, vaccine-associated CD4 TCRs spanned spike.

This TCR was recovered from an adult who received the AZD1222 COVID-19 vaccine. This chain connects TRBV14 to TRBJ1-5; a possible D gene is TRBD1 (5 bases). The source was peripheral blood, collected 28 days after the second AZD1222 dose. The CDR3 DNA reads TGTGCCAGCAGCCCACCGGGCGGGGGGAATCCGATTAGCAATCAGCCCCAGCATTTT. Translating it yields CASSPPGGGNPISNQPQHF.